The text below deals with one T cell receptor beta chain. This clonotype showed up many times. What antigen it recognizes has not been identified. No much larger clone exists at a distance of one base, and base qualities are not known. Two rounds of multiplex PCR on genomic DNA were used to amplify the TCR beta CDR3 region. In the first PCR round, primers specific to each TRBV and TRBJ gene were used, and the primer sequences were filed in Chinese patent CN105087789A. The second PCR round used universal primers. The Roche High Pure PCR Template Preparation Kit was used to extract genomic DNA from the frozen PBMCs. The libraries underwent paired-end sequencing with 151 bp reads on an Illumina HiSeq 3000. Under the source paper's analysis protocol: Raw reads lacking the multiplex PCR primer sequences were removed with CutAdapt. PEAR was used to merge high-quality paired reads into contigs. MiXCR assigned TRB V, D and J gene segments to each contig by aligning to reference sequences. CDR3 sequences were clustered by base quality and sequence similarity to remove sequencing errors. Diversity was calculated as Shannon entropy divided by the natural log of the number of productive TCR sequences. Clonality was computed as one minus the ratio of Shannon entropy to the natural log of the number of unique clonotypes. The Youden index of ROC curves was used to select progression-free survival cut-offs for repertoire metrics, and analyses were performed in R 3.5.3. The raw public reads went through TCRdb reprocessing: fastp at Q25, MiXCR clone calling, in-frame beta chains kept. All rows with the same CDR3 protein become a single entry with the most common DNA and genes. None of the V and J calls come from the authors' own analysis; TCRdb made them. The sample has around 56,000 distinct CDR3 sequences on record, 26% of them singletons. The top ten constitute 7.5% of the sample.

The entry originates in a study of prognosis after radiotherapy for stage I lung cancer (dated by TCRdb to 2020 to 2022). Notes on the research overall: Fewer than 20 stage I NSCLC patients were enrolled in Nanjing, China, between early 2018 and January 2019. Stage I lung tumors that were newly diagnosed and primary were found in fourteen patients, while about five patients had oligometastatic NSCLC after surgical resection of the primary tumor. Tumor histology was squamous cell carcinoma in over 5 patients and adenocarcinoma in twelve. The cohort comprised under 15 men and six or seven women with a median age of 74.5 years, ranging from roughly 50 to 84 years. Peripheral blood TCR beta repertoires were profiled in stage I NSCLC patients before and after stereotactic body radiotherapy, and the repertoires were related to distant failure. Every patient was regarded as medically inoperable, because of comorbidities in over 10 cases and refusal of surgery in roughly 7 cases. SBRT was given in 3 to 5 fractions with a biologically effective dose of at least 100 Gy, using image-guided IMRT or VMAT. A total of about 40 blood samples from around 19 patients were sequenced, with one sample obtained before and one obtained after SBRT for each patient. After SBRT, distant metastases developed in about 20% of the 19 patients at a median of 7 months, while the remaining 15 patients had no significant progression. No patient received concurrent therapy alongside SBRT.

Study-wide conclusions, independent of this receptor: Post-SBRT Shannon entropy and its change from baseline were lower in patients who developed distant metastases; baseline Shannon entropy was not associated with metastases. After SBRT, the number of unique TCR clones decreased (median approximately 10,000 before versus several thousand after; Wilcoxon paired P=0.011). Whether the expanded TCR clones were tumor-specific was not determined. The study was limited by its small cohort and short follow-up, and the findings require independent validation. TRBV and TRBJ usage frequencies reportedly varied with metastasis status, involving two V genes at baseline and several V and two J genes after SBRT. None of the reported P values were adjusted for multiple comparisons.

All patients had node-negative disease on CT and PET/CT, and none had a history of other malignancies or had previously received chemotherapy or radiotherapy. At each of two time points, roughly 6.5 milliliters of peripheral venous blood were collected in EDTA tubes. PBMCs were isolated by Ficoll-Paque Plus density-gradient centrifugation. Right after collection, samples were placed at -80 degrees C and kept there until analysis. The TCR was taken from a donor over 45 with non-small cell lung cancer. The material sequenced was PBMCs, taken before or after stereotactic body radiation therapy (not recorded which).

Here is the DNA: TGTGCCAGCAGCTTAGCGGAGGGCGAAGGTGAAAAACTGTTTTTT. This sequence encodes CASSLAEGEGEKLFF. The chain joins TRBV7-6 to TRBJ1-4; too little of a D gene remains to name it. The CDR3 covers 15 residues, taking in both the cysteine and the phenylalanine. Here the CDR3 DNA is all that survives: 45 bases in frame from base 1. Sequences SGHVS (CDR1) and FNYEAQ (CDR2) are obtained from the germline V gene. Cut back by 0 bases and 7 bases, the V and J ends lie 12 bases apart.